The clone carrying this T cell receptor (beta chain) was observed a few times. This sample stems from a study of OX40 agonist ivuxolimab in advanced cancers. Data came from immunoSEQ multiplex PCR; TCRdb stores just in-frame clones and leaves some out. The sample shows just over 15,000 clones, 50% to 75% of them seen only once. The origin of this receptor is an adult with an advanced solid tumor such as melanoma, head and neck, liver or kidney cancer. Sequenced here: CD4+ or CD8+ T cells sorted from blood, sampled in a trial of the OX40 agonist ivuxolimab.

CDR3 coding DNA: TGTGCCAGCAGTTCCGCCCCAGGACCTTACGAGCAGTACTTC. This codes for CASSSAPGPYEQYF. The chain employs TRBV6-5 and TRBJ2-7; D unresolved. Germline V gene data show CDR1 as MNHEY and CDR2 as SVGAGI. The CDR3 spans 14 residues. Trimming took off 4 bases at V and 4 bases at J, with 14 bases between the two ends.